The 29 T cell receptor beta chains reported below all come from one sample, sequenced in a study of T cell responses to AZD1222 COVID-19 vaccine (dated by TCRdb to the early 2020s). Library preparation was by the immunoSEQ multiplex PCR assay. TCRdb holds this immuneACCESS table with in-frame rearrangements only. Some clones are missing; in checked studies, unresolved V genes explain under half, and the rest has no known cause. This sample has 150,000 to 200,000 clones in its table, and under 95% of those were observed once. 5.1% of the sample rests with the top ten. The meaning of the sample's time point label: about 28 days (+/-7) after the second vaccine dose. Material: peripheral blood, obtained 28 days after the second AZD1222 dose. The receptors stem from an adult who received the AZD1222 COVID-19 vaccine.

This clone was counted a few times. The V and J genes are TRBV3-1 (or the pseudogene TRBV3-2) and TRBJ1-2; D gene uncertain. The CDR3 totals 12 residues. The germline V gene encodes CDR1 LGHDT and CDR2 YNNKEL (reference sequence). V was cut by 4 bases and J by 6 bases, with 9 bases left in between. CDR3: CASSRVENGYTF. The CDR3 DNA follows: TGTGCCAGCAGCCGGGTTGAGAATGGCTACACCTTC.

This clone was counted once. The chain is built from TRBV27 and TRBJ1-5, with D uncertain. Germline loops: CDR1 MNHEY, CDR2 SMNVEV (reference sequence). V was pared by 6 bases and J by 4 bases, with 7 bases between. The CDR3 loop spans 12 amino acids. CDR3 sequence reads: CASRQHNQPQHF. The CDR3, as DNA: TGTGCCAGCAGACAGCATAATCAGCCCCAGCATTTT.

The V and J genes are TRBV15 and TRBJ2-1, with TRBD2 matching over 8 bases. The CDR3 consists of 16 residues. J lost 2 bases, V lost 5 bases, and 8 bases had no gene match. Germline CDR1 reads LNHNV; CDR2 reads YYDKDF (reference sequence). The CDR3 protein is CATSVLSGTAYNEQFF. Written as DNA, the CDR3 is TGTGCCACCAGCGTACTTAGCGGGACCGCCTACAATGAGCAGTTCTTC.

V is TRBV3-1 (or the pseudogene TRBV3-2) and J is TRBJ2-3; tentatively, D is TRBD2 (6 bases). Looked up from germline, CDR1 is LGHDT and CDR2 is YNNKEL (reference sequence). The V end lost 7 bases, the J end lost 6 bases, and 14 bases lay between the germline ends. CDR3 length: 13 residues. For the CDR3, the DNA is TGTGCCAGCACCCCATACGGAGGGGATACGCAGTATTTT. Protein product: CASTPYGGDTQYF.

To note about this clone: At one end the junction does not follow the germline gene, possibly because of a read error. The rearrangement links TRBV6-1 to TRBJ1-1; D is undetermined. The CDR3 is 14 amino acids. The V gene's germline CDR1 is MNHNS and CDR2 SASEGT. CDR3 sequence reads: CASREANMNTEAFF. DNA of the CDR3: TGTGCCAGCAGGGAAGCCAACATGAACACTGAAGCTTTCTTT.

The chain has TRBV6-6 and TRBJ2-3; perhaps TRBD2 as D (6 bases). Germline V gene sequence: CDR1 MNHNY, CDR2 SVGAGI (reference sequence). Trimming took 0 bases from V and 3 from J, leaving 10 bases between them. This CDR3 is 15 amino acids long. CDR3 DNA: TGTGCCAGCAGTTACTCTTCACGGGGGACAGATACGCAGTATTTT. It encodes CASSYSSRGTDTQYF.

CDR3 bases: TGTGCCAGCAGACGAGGGGGGACAGGGAACTATGGCTACACCTTC. The encoded protein is CASRRGGTGNYGYTF. The chain links TRBV7-9 to TRBJ1-2; 9 bases line up with TRBD1. CDR3 length equals 15 residues. Trimming at V came to 6 bases and at J to 2 bases, leaving 7 bases not matched to a gene. Germline CDR1 reads SEHNR; CDR2 reads FQNEAQ (reference sequence).

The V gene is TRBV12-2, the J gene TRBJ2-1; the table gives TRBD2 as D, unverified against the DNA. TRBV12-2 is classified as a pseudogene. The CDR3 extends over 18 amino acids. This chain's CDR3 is CASRLWGGQSRSYNEQFF. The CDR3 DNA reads TGTGCAAGTCGCCTATGGGGGGGACAATCTCGCTCCTACAATGAGCAGTTCTTC.

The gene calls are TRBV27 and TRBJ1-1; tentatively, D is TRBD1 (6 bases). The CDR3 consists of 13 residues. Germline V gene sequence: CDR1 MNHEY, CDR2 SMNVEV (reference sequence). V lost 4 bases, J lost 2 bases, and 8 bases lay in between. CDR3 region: CASSWTENTEAFF. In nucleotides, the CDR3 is TGTGCCAGCAGTTGGACAGAAAACACTGAAGCTTTCTTT.

The CDR3 DNA reads TGTGCCAGCAGTGTGGGGGAACAGTTTGGCTACACCTTC. Residues: CASSVGEQFGYTF. This rearrangement joins TRBV12-3 or TRBV12-4 to TRBJ1-2, with a weak D call TRBD1 (5 bases). Trimming pared 5 bases from V and 7 bases from J, leaving 14 bases between. The CDR3 is 13 amino acids.

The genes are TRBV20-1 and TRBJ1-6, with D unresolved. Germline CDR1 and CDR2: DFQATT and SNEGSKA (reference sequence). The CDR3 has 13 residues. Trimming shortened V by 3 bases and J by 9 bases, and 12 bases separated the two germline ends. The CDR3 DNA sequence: TGCAGTGCTAGTGCGTATCCGGGTTCACCCCTCCACTTT. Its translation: CSASAYPGSPLHF.

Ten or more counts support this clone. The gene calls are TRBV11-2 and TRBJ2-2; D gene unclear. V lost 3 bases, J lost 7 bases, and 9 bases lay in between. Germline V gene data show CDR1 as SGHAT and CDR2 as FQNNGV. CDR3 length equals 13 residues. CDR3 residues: CASSFSGNGELFF. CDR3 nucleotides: TGTGCCAGCAGCTTTTCAGGAAACGGGGAGCTGTTTTTT.

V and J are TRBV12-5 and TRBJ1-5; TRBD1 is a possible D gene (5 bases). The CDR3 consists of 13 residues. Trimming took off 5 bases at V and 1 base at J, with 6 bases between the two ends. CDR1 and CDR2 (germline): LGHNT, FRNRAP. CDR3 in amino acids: CASGGDSNQPQHF. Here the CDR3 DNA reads TGTGCTAGTGGTGGGGACAGCAATCAGCCCCAGCATTTT.

CDR3 in DNA: TGTGCCAGCAGTGAAGCGGACAGGGACGATACGCAGTATTTT. Translating gives CASSEADRDDTQYF. The genes are TRBV2 and TRBJ2-3; 8 positions match TRBD1. The length of the CDR3 is 14 residues. Trimming took 0 bases from V and 6 from J; bases not matched to a gene: 2. The germline V gene has CDR1 SNHLY and CDR2 FYNNEI.

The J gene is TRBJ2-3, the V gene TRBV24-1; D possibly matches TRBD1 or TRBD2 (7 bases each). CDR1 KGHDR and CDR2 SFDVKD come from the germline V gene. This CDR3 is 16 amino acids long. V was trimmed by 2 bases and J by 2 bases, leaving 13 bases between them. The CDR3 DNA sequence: TGTGCCACCAGTGATTGGCAGGGGGGGACCACAGATACGCAGTATTTT. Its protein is CATSDWQGGTTDTQYF.

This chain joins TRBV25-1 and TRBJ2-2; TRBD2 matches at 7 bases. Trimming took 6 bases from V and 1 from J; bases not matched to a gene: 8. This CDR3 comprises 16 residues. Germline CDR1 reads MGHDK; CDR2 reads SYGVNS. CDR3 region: CASSALSGMNTGELFF. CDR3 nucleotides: TGTGCCAGCAGCGCCCTCAGCGGGATGAACACCGGGGAGCTGTTTTTT.

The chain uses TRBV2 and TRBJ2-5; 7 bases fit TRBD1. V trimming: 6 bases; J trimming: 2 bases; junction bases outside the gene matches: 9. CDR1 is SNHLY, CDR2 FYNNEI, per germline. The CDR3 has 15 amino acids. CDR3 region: CASSLSGGAQETQYF. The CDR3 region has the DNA TGTGCCAGCAGCCTTTCAGGGGGAGCTCAAGAGACCCAGTACTTC.

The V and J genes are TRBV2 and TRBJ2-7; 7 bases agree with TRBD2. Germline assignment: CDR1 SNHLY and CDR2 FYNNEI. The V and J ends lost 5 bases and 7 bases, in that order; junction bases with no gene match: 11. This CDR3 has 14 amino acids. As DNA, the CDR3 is TGTGCCAGCAGTCGGACTACCCTCGGGAGGGAGCAGTACTTC. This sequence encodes CASSRTTLGREQYF.

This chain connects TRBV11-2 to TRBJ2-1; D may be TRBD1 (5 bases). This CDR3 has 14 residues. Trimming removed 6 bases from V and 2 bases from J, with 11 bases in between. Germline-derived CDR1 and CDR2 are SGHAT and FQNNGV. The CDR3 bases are TGTGCCAGCAGAGGGGTAGGGACCTACAATGAGCAGTTCTTC. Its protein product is CASRGVGTYNEQFF.

The CDR3 protein is CAWSVQLTNEKLFF. The CDR3 DNA reads as TGTGCCTGGAGTGTCCAGTTAACTAATGAAAAACTGTTTTTT. The V gene is TRBV30, the J gene TRBJ1-4; D remains ambiguous. The ends were cut back, 0 bases at V and 1 base at J, with 6 bases in the middle. The CDR3 extends over 14 amino acids. Germline CDR1 is GTSNPN and CDR2 is SVGIG (reference sequence).

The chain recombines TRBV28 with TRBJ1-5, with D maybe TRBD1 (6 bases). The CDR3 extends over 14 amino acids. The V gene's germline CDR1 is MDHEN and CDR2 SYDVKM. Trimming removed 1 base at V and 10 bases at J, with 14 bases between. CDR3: CASSLSQGGTPQHF. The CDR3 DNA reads TGTGCCAGCAGTTTATCACAGGGAGGGACACCCCAGCATTTT. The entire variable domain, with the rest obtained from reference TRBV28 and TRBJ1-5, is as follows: DVKVTQSSRYLVKRTGEKVFLECVQDMDHENMFWYRQDPGLGLRLIYFSYDVKMKEKGDIPEGYSVSREKKERFSLILESASTNQTSMYLCASSLSQGGTPQHFGDGTRLSIL.

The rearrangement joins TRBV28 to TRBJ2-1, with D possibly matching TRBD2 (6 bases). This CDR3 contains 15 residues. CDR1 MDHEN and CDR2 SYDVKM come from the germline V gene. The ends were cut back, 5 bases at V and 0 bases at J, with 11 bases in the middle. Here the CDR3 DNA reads TGTGCCAGCAGTGTAGCGGTAGACTCCTACAATGAGCAGTTCTTC. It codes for CASSVAVDSYNEQFF.

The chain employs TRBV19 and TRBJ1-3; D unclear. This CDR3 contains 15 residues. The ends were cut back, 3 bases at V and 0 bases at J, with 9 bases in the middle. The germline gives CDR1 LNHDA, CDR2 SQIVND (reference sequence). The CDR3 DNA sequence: TGTGCCAGTAGTATCGGCGGCCGCTCTGGAAACACCATATATTTT. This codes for CASSIGGRSGNTIYF.

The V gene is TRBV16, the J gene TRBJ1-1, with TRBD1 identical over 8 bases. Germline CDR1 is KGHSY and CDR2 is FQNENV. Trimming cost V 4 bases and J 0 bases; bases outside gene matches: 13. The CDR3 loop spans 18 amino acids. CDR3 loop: CASSRRLSDRGMNTEAFF. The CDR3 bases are TGTGCCAGCAGCCGACGTTTATCTGACAGGGGAATGAACACTGAAGCTTTCTTT.

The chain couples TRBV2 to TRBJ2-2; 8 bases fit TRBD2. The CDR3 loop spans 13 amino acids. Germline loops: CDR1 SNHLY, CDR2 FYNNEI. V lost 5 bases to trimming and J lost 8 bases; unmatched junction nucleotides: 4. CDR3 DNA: TGTGCCAGCAGTCAGCGGGAGAGGGGGGAGCTGTTTTTT. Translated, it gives CASSQRERGELFF.

The CDR3 sequence is CASSLASSRDRGGNTEAFF. CDR3 in DNA: TGTGCCAGCAGCTTAGCATCGTCCCGGGACAGGGGAGGGAACACTGAAGCTTTCTTT. The V gene is TRBV7-9, the J gene TRBJ1-1, with TRBD1 matching over 10 bases. V gave up 0 bases and J gave up 1 base; unmatched junction bases: 11. Looked up from germline, CDR1 is SEHNR and CDR2 is FQNEAQ (reference sequence). There are 19 residues in the CDR3.

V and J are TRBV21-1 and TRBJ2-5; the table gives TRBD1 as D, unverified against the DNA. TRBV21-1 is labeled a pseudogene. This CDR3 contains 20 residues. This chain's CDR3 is CASSNRMPGQGCCIQETQYF. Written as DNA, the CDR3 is TGTGCCAGCAGCAACCGAATGCCGGGACAGGGATGTTGCATCCAAGAGACCCAGTACTTC.

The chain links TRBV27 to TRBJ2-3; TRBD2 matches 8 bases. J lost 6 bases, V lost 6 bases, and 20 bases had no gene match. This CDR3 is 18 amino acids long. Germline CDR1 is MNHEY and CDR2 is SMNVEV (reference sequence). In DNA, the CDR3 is TGTGCCAGCAGAGTGGCGACCCGGGGACTAGGCAAATCCGATACGCAGTATTTT. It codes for CASRVATRGLGKSDTQYF.

CDR3 DNA: TGCGCCAGCAGTCTTGGGAACAATGAGCAGTTCTTC. This gives the protein CASSLGNNEQFF. The rearrangement joins TRBV4-1 to TRBJ2-1; D is unclear. This CDR3 spans 12 amino acids. Trimming stripped 6 bases from V and 5 bases from J, with 8 bases between. Germline CDR1 MGHRA, CDR2 YSYEKL.